The 22 T cell receptor beta chains listed next were all sequenced from one sample in a study of a mutant IDH1 vaccine in newly diagnosed glioma. Their antigens remain unidentified. Documented time point: week 5, during vaccination. Vaccination comprised doses that each held 300 ug of mutant IDH1 20-mer peptide, plus topical imiquimod. The method was immunoSEQ multiplex PCR; TCRdb's version includes in-frame clones alone and lacks a portion of them. The profile covers tens of thousands of clones, with 70% to 90% appearing a single time and around 1.7% taken by the ten largest. The material was PBMCs, obtained from a glioma patient whose treatment included an IDH1 peptide vaccine. These receptors all stem from a man aged 40-55 years with glioma.

The chain employs TRBV19 and TRBJ2-1; 10 positions agree with TRBD2. In germline, CDR1 is LNHDA, CDR2 SQIVND (reference sequence). CDR3 length equals 16 residues. V lost 3 bases to trimming and J lost 5 bases; unmatched junction nucleotides: 7. As DNA, the CDR3 is TGTGCCAGTAGTATCGGTGGGACTAGCGCTAACAATGAGCAGTTCTTC. It codes for CASSIGGTSANNEQFF. Supplemented by reference TRBV19 and TRBJ2-1, the full variable domain reads DGGITQSPKYLFRKEGQNVTLSCEQNLNHDAMYWYRQDPGQGLRLIYYSQIVNDFQKGDIAEGYSVSREKKESFPLTVTSAQKNPTAFYLCASSIGGTSANNEQFFGPGTRLTVL.

V usage is TRBV2 and J usage is TRBJ2-2; TRBD2 is a possible D gene (6 bases). The germline CDR1 and CDR2 sequences are SNHLY and FYNNEI. There are 14 residues in the CDR3. Deletions cut 6 bases from V and 2 bases from J, with 10 bases between. The CDR3, as DNA: TGTGCCAGCAGCAGGGACTTCAACACCGGGGAGCTGTTTTTT. Encoded protein: CASSRDFNTGELFF.

The CDR3 loop reads CASLKWDSGNTIYF. As DNA, the CDR3 is TGTGCCAGCCTAAAGTGGGACTCTGGAAACACCATATATTTT. The chain couples TRBV6-6 to TRBJ1-3; no clear D. V was trimmed by 8 bases and J by 0 bases, leaving 11 bases between them. The CDR3 has 14 residues. Looked up from germline, CDR1 is MNHNY and CDR2 is SVGAGI (reference sequence).

This clone was seen once. The chain links TRBV7-2 to TRBJ2-7; D is undetermined. This CDR3 comprises 14 residues. Between the trimmed V and J ends, which lost 1 base and 1 base, there was a span of 8 bases. The V gene's germline CDR1 is SGHTA and CDR2 FQGNSA. This CDR3 reads CASSLDRDSYEQYF. The CDR3 DNA follows: TGTGCCAGCAGCTTAGATCGCGATTCCTACGAGCAGTACTTC.

The chain links TRBV6-5 to TRBJ1-4, with a weak D call TRBD1 (5 bases). In germline, CDR1 is MNHEY, CDR2 SVGAGI. Trimming removed 2 bases at V and 11 bases at J, with 15 bases between. This CDR3 contains 14 residues. The CDR3 region has the DNA TGTGCCAGCAGTTACGGCCGGGGCCTCGCTAAACTGTTTTTT. As protein: CASSYGRGLAKLFF.

The J gene is TRBJ2-7, the V gene TRBV5-4; a possible D gene is TRBD2 (5 bases). The CDR3 is 14 residues long. Germline CDR1 SGHNT, CDR2 YYREEE (reference sequence). V shed 4 bases and J shed 6 bases, with 17 bases lying between them. CDR3 protein: CASSDDKTKSEQYF. For the CDR3, the DNA is TGTGCCAGCAGCGATGACAAGACTAAATCCGAGCAGTACTTC.

The CDR3 loop reads CASSFFSGRGNNEQFF. In DNA, the CDR3 is TGCGCCAGCAGCTTTTTTAGCGGGAGAGGAAACAATGAGCAGTTCTTC. The V and J genes are TRBV5-1 and TRBJ2-1, with 9 bases that match TRBD2. Germline assignment: CDR1 SGHRS and CDR2 YFSETQ. This CDR3 has 16 residues. The V and J ends lost 2 bases and 5 bases, in that order; junction bases with no gene match: 8.

V usage is TRBV7-9 and J usage is TRBJ2-7; D gene unclear. Germline V gene lookup returns CDR1 SEHNR and CDR2 FQNEAQ (reference sequence). The CDR3 is 13 residues long. Trimming cost V 2 bases and J 3 bases, with 8 bases left between them. CDR3 protein: CASSLFQNYEQYF. DNA of the CDR3: TGTGCCAGCAGCTTATTCCAGAACTACGAGCAGTACTTC.

This chain connects TRBV6-6 to TRBJ2-5; 8 nucleotides line up with TRBD1. V lost 6 bases, J lost 5 bases, and 11 bases stayed unmatched. This CDR3 spans 15 amino acids. Germline loops: CDR1 MNHNY, CDR2 SVGAGI (reference sequence). For the CDR3, the DNA is TGTGCCAGCAGGGGCCGGCAGGGGGCTTTGGAGACCCAGTACTTC. It is translated as CASRGRQGALETQYF.

This clone was counted once. V is TRBV6-5 and J is TRBJ2-2, with D perhaps matching TRBD1 (5 bases). The CDR3 totals 15 residues. The germline V and J ends were trimmed by 5 bases and 0 bases, with 10 bases remaining between them. Germline values: CDR1 MNHEY, CDR2 SVGAGI. The CDR3 DNA reads as TGTGCCAGCAGTCTAAGGGGCGCGAACACCGGGGAGCTGTTTTTT. Its protein product is CASSLRGANTGELFF.

The chain uses TRBV27 and TRBJ2-7; possibly TRBD1 or TRBD2 for D (5 bases each). Germline lookup yields CDR1 MNHEY and CDR2 SMNVEV (reference sequence). V lost 4 bases and J lost 4, with 20 bases in between. The CDR3 sequence is 16 residues long. The CDR3 DNA reads TGTGCCAGCAGTTACCAGCCGGGACCGGCCGTTTACGAGCAGTACTTC. Its translation: CASSYQPGPAVYEQYF.

This chain connects TRBV5-1 to TRBJ1-3, with 9 bases lining up with TRBD1. CDR3 length equals 13 residues. Germline V gene data show CDR1 as SGHRS and CDR2 as YFSETQ. The V and J ends lost 4 bases and 7 bases, in that order; junction bases with no gene match: 3. The CDR3 reads CASSLDRGNTIYF. CDR3 nucleotide sequence: TGCGCCAGCAGCCTGGACAGGGGTAACACCATATATTTT.

CDR3 in DNA: TGTGCCAGCAGCTCCGAGGGTAACAGGGACACTGAAGCTTTCTTT. Amino acid sequence: CASSSEGNRDTEAFF. V is TRBV5-4 and J is TRBJ1-1; TRBD1 is a possible D gene (6 bases). The CDR3 consists of 15 residues. Germline V gene lookup returns CDR1 SGHNT and CDR2 YYREEE (reference sequence). V lost 3 bases, J lost 3 bases, and 15 bases lay in between.

J is TRBJ1-1 and V is TRBV9; no firm D call. CDR1 is SGDLS and CDR2 is YYNGEE in the germline V gene. CDR3 length: 13 amino acids. Trimming pared 3 bases from V and 6 bases from J, leaving 12 bases between. CDR3 amino acids: CASSDGLFSEAFF. CDR3 DNA sequence: TGTGCCAGCAGCGATGGACTGTTCTCTGAAGCTTTCTTT.

The J gene is TRBJ1-3, the V gene TRBV6-5, with D possibly TRBD1 on 6 matching bases. The CDR3 covers 16 residues. Between the trimmed V and J ends, which lost 0 bases and 4 bases, there was a span of 13 bases. From germline, CDR1 is MNHEY and CDR2 SVGAGI. This chain's CDR3 is CASSYSHGGWGNTIYF. CDR3 sequence (DNA): TGTGCCAGCAGTTACTCGCACGGGGGCTGGGGAAACACCATATATTTT.

V gene TRBV18 combines with J gene TRBJ2-3, with D uncertain. This CDR3 spans 14 amino acids. Trimming stripped 3 bases from V and 2 bases from J, with 9 bases between. Germline V gene sequence: CDR1 KGHSH, CDR2 LQKENI. CDR3 amino acids: CASSPTAYTDTQYF. DNA of the CDR3: TGTGCCAGCTCACCCACTGCCTACACAGATACGCAGTATTTT. Filled out from reference TRBV18 and TRBJ2-3, the complete variable domain reads NAGVMQNPRHLVRRRGQEARLRCSPMKGHSHVYWYRQLPEEGLKFMVYLQKENIIDESGMPKERFSAEFPKEGPSILRIQQVVRGDSAAYFCASSPTAYTDTQYFGPGTRLTVL.

The chain recombines TRBV5-1 with TRBJ2-3; the D gene is possibly TRBD2 (6 bases). V was cut by 0 bases and J by 3 bases, with 14 bases left in between. The CDR3 is made up of 16 amino acids. CDR1 and CDR2 (germline): SGHRS, YFSETQ. This CDR3 is CASSLVPGVVTDTQYF. CDR3 in DNA: TGCGCCAGCAGCTTGGTGCCGGGAGTGGTTACAGATACGCAGTATTTT.

This clone was counted once. The J gene is TRBJ2-6, the V gene TRBV4-1; 10 positions match TRBD2. This CDR3 has 18 amino acids. Germline V lookup: CDR1 MGHRA, CDR2 YSYEKL. Trimming removed 1 base from V and 2 bases from J; junction bases left unmatched: 5. CDR3 amino acids: CASSQALAGVAGANVLTF. The CDR3 DNA reads as TGCGCCAGCAGCCAAGCCCTAGCGGGAGTTGCTGGGGCCAACGTCCTGACTTTC.

The chain links TRBV27 to TRBJ2-2; no definite D call. With 7 bases removed from V and 3 bases from J, the gap between germline ends came to 6 bases. The CDR3 contains 12 residues. Germline CDR1 reads MNHEY; CDR2 reads SMNVEV (reference sequence). CDR3 sequence reads: CASKGDTGELFF. The CDR3 coding sequence is TGTGCCAGCAAAGGAGACACCGGGGAGCTGTTTTTT.

This clone was detected only once. The chain uses TRBV4-2 and TRBJ2-5; 8 bases are shared with TRBD2. J was trimmed by 5 bases and V by 0 bases; bases with no gene match: 8. The V gene's germline CDR1 is LGHNA and CDR2 YNFKEQ. This CDR3 region has 16 residues. CDR3 nucleotides: TGTGCCAGCAGCCAAGATGGGACTAGTCCAGGGGAGACCCAGTACTTC. Residues: CASSQDGTSPGETQYF.

Note on this clone: The CDR3 carries no conserved terminal phenylalanine or tryptophan, so it likely arises from a read error. It is unclear where the CDR3 begins or ends on the DNA, so no DNA is shown, and the CDR3 is as TCRdb lists it. The gene calls are TRBV7-2 and TRBJ1-1. The CDR3 totals 9 residues, both ends included. CDR1 and CDR2 from the germline V gene are SGHTA and FQGNSA. CDR3: CASSWGDLA.

J is TRBJ1-4 and V is TRBV18; D remains unclear. Germline V gene data show CDR1 as KGHSH and CDR2 as LQKENI. Trimming left V 1 base short and J 7 bases short, with 10 bases between. The CDR3 extends over 14 amino acids. The CDR3 spells CASSPQGRAEKLFF. In nucleotides, the CDR3 is TGTGCCAGCTCACCACAGGGAAGGGCTGAAAAACTGTTTTTT.